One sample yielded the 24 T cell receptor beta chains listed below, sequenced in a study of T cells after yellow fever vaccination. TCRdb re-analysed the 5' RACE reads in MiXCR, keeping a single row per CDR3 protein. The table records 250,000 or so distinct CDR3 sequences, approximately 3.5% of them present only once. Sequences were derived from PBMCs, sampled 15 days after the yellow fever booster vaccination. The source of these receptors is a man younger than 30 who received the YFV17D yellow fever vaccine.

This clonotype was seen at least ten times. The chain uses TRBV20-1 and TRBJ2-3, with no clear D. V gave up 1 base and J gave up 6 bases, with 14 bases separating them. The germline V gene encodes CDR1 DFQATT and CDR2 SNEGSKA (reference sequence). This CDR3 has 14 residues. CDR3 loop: CSARAWTTRDTQYF. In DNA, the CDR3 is TGCAGTGCTAGAGCTTGGACCACTCGGGATACGCAGTATTTT.

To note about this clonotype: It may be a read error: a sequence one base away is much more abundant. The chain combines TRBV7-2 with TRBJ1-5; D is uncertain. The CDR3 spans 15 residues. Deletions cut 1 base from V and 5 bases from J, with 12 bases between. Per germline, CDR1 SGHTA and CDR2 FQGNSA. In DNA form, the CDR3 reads TGTGCCAGCAGCTTAGATTGGGCCTCCTATCAGCCCCAGCATTTT. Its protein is CASSLDWASYQPQHF.

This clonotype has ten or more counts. CDR3 sequence reads: CASSQLGSWEQYF. The DNA of the CDR3 is TGTGCCAGCAGCCAACTGGGCTCCTGGGAGCAGTACTTC. The J gene is TRBJ2-7, the V gene TRBV7-2; D gene ambiguous. V gave up 5 bases and J gave up 7 bases, with 15 bases separating them. The CDR3 contains 13 residues. The V gene's germline CDR1 is SGHTA and CDR2 FQGNSA.

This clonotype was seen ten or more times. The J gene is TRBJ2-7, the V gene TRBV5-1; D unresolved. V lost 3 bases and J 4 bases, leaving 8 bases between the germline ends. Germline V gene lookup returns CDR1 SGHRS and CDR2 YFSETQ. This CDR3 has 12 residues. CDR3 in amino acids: CASSSDGYEQYV. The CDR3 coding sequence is TGCGCCAGCAGCTCGGACGGGTACGAGCAGTACGTC.

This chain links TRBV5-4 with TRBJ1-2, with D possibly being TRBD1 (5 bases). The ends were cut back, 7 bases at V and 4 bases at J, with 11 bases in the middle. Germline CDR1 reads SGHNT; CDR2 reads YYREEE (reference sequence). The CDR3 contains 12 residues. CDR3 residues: CASGQGGYGYTF. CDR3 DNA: TGTGCCAGCGGGCAGGGTGGCTATGGCTACACCTTC.

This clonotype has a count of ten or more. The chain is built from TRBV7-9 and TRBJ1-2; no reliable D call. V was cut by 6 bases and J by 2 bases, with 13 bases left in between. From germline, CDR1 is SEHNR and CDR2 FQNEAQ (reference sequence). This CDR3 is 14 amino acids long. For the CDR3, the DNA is TGTGCCAGCAGATTGGTGGGAGGGAACTATGGCTACACCTTC. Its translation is CASRLVGGNYGYTF.

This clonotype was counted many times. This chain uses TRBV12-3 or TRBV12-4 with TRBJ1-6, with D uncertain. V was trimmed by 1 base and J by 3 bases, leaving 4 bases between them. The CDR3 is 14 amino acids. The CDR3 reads CASSLDSYNSPLHF. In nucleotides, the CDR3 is TGTGCCAGCAGTTTAGACAGCTATAATTCACCCCTCCACTTT.

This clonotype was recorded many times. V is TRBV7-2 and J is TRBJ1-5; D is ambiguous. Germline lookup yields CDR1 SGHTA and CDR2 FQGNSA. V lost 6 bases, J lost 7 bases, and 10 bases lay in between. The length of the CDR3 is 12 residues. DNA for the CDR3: TGTGCCAGCAGGACCCTTAACCAGCCCCAGCATTTT. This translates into CASRTLNQPQHF. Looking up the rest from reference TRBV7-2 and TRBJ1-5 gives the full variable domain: GAGVSQSPSNKVTEKGKDVELRCDPISGHTALYWYRQSLGQGLEFLIYFQGNSAPDKSGLPSDRFSAERTGGSVSTLTIQRTQQEDSAVYLCASRTLNQPQHFGDGTRLSIL.

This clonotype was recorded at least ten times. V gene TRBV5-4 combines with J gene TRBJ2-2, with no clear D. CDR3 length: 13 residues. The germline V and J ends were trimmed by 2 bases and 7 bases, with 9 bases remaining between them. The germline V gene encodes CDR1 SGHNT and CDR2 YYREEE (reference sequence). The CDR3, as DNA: TGTGCCAGCAGCTTTTACGGTGACGGGGAGCTGTTTTTT. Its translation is CASSFYGDGELFF. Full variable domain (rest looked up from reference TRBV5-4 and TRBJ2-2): ETGVTQSPTHLIKTRGQQVTLRCSSQSGHNTVSWYQQALGQGPQFIFQYYREEENGRGNFPPRFSGLQFPNYSSELNVNALELDDSALYLCASSFYGDGELFFGEGSRLTVL.

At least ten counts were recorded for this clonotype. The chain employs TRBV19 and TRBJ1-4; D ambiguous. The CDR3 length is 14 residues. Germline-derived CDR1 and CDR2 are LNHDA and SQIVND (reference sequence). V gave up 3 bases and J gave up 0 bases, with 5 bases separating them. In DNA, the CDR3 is TGTGCCAGTAGTATCAGTGCAACTAATGAAAAACTGTTTTTT. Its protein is CASSISATNEKLFF.

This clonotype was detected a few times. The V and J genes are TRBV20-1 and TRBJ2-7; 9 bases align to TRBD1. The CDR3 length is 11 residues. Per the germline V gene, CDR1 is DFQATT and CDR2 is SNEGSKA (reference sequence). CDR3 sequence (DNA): TGCAGCTCCGGGACAGGGAACGAGCAGTACTTC. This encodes CSSGTGNEQYF.

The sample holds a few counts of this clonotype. CDR3: CTSSPFFRRGHEQYV. DNA for the CDR3: TGCACCAGCAGTCCGTTTTTTCGTAGGGGGCACGAGCAGTACGTC. The chain links TRBV27 to TRBJ2-7, with 7 bases fitting TRBD1. The germline V gene has CDR1 MNHEY and CDR2 SMNVEV (reference sequence). The CDR3 sequence is 15 residues long.

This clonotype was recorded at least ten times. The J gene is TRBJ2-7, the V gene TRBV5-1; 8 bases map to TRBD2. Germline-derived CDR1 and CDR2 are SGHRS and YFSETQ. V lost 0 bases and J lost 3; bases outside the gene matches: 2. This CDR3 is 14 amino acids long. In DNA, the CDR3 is TGCGCCAGCAGCTTGGTTAGCGGGGTCTACGAGCAGTACTTC. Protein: CASSLVSGVYEQYF.

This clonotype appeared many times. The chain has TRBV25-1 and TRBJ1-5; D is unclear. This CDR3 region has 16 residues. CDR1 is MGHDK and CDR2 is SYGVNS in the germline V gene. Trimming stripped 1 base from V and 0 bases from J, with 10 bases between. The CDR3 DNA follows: TGTGCCAGCAGTGAATCGGCTGATTATAGCAATCAGCCCCAGCATTTT. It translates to CASSESADYSNQPQHF.

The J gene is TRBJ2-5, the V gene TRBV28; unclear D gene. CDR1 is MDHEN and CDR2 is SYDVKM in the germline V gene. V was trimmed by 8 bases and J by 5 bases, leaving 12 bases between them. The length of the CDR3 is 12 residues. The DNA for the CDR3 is TGTGCCAGCTTAACAAATTATGAGACCCAGTACTTC. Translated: CASLTNYETQYF. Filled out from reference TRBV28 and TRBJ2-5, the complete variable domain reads DVKVTQSSRYLVKRTGEKVFLECVQDMDHENMFWYRQDPGLGLRLIYFSYDVKMKEKGDIPEGYSVSREKKERFSLILESASTNQTSMYLCASLTNYETQYFGPGTRLLVL.

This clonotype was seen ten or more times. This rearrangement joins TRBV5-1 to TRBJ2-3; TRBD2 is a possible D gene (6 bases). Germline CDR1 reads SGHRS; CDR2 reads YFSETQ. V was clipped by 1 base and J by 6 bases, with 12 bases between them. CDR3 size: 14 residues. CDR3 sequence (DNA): TGCGCCAGCAGCTTGTTCGGGGGTGACGATACGCAGTATTTT. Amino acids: CASSLFGGDDTQYF. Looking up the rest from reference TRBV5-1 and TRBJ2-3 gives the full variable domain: KAGVTQTPRYLIKTRGQQVTLSCSPISGHRSVSWYQQTPGQGLQFLFEYFSETQRNKGNFPGRFSGRQFSNSRSEMNVSTLELGDSALYLCASSLFGGDDTQYFGPGTRLTVL.

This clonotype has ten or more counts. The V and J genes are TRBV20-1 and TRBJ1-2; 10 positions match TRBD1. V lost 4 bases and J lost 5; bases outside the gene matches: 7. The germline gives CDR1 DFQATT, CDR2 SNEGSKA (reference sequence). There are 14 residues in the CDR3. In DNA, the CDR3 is TGCAGTGCTACGCCGGACAGGGGGTTTTATGGCTACACCTTC. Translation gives CSATPDRGFYGYTF.

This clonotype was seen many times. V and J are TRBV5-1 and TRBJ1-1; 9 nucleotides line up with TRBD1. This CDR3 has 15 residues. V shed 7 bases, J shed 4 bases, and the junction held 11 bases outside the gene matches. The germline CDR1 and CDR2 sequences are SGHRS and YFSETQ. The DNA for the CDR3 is TGCGCCAGCCTAGGGACAGGGAGCAAGGGCACTGAAGCTTTCTTT. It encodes CASLGTGSKGTEAFF.

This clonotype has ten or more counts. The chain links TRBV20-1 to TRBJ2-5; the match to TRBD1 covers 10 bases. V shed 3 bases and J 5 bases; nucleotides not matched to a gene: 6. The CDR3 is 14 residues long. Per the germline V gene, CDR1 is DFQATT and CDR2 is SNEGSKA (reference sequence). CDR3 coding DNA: TGCAGTGCTAGTAAGACAGGGGGCGCCGAGACCCAGTACTTC. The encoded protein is CSASKTGGAETQYF.

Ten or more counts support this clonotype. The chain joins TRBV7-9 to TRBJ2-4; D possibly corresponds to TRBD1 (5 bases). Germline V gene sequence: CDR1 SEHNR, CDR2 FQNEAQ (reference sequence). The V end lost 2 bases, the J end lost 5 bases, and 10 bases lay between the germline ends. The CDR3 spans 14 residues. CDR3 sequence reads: CASSLLTGQNIQYF. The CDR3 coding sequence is TGTGCCAGCAGCTTACTTACAGGTCAAAACATTCAGTACTTC.

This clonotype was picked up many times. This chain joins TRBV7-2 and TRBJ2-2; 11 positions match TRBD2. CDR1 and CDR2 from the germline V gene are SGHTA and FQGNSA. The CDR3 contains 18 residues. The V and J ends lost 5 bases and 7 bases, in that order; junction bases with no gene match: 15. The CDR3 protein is CASSPRPTSGAWGGELFF. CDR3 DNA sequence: TGTGCCAGCAGCCCCAGGCCGACTAGCGGGGCTTGGGGCGGGGAGCTGTTTTTT.

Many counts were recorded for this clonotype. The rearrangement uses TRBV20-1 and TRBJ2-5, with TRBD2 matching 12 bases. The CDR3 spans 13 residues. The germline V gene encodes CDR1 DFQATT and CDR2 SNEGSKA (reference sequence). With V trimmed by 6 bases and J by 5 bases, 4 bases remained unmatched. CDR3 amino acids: CSATSGGRETQYF. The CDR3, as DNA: TGCAGTGCAACTAGCGGGGGGCGGGAGACCCAGTACTTC.

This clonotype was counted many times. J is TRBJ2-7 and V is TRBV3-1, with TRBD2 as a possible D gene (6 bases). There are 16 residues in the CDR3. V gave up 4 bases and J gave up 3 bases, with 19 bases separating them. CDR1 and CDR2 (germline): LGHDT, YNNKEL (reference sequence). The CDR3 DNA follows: TGTGCCAGCAGCCTACGTGCCCCCAGGGAGGTCTACGAGCAGTACGTC. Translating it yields CASSLRAPREVYEQYV.

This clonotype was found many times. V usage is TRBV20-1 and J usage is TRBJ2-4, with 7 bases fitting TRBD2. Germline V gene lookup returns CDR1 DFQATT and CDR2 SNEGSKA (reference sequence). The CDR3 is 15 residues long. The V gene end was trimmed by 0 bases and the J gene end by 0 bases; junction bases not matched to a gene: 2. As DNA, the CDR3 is TGCAGTGCTAGAGACGGGGGGATAGCCAAAAACATTCAGTACTTC. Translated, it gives CSARDGGIAKNIQYF.